Listed here are 21 T cell receptor beta chains from one sample, sequenced in a study of T cell repertoires in cytomegalovirus infection. Antigen specificity for these receptors is unknown. TCRdb re-called the reads through MiXCR, storing one row per CDR3 protein. This sample has 140,000 to 150,000 distinct CDR3 sequences; 32% occur once, and the top ten carry around 50%. This material consisted of CD8+ T cells from cultured PBMCs, taken from culture after CMV antigen stimulation. These receptor sequences come from a human donor in good health (CMV status not recorded). Some clones in this sample may be carry-over from other donors' samples.

The chain links TRBV6-5 to TRBJ2-2, with D tentatively TRBD1 or TRBD2 (5 bases each). The CDR3 has 16 amino acids. V was cut by 0 bases and J by 4 bases, with 12 bases left in between. CDR1 MNHEY and CDR2 SVGAGI come from the germline V gene. In nucleotides, the CDR3 is TGTGCCAGCAGTTACTCGGGGACGGACGGCACCGGGGAGCTGTTTTTT. This gives the protein CASSYSGTDGTGELFF.

This clonotype was detected a few times. The chain is built from TRBV27 and TRBJ2-5; TRBD1 aligns across 7 bases. The CDR3 is 14 residues long. The V segment lost 5 bases and the J segment 5 bases; nucleotides outside the gene matches: 8. In germline, CDR1 is MNHEY, CDR2 SMNVEV (reference sequence). CDR3 residues: CASSVYGTAETQYF. The CDR3 coding sequence is TGTGCCAGCAGTGTGTACGGGACAGCGGAGACCCAGTACTTC.

The gene calls are TRBV19 and TRBJ1-5; the D is unclear. Per the germline V gene, CDR1 is LNHDA and CDR2 is SQIVND (reference sequence). The CDR3 covers 13 residues. With 6 bases removed from V and 2 bases from J, the gap between germline ends came to 8 bases. The DNA of the CDR3 is TGTGCCAGTAGGGTCCAAGGCAATCAGCCCCAGCATTTT. Its protein product is CASRVQGNQPQHF. Complete variable domain (other parts from reference TRBV19 and TRBJ1-5): DGGITQSPKYLFRKEGQNVTLSCEQNLNHDAMYWYRQDPGQGLRLIYYSQIVNDFQKGDIAEGYSVSREKKESFPLTVTSAQKNPTAFYLCASRVQGNQPQHFGDGTRLSIL.

This clonotype has more than one count but fewer than ten. The chain couples TRBV7-2 to TRBJ2-3, with a tentative D call TRBD2 (5 bases). Per germline, CDR1 SGHTA and CDR2 FQGNSA. The CDR3 spans 14 residues. V gave up 3 bases and J gave up 2 bases, with 9 bases separating them. CDR3 DNA: TGTGCCAGCAGCTTCGGGATTCACACAGATACGCAGTATTTT. This encodes CASSFGIHTDTQYF.

A remark on this clonotype: A read error may explain this, as a much larger clone is one base away. This chain uses TRBV7-8 with TRBJ2-1, with D possibly matching TRBD2 (6 bases). The CDR3 spans 18 residues. Germline lookup yields CDR1 SGHVS and CDR2 FQNEAQ. The DNA of the CDR3 is TGTGCCAGCAGCTTTTCTAGCGAAAGCCCTAGCTCCTACAATGGGCAGTTCTTC. This encodes CASSFSSESPSSYNGQFF. Complete variable domain (other parts from reference TRBV7-8 and TRBJ2-1): GAGVSQSPRYKVAKRGQDVALRCDPISGHVSLFWYQQALGQGPEFLTYFQNEAQLDKSGLPSDRFFAERPEGSVSTLKIQRTQQEDSAVYLCASSFSSESPSSYNGQFFGPGTRLTVL.

The chain is built from TRBV28 and TRBJ2-3, with TRBD1 identical over 9 bases. V trimming: 6 bases; J trimming: 0 bases; junction bases outside the gene matches: 4. Per the germline V gene, CDR1 is MDHEN and CDR2 is SYDVKM. This CDR3 comprises 15 residues. Written as DNA, the CDR3 is TGTGCCAGCAGCTGGACAGGGGCTAGCACAGATACGCAGTATTTT. Protein sequence: CASSWTGASTDTQYF.

Of note for this clonotype: The CDR3 carries no conserved terminal phenylalanine or tryptophan, so it likely arises from a read error. Here the CDR3 reads CASSSLLTGGVNSPLHL. The CDR3 region has the DNA TGTGCCAGCAGTTCCTTATTGACAGGGGGTGTTAATTCACCCCTCCACCTT. The chain links TRBV28 to TRBJ1-6; TRBD1 agrees at 9 bases. From germline, CDR1 is MDHEN and CDR2 SYDVKM. The V gene end was trimmed by 4 bases and the J gene end by 6 bases; junction bases not matched to a gene: 10. This CDR3 has 17 residues.

This chain joins TRBV19 and TRBJ2-7; 10 positions agree with TRBD2. V lost 8 bases and J lost 3; bases outside the gene matches: 7. The germline V gene encodes CDR1 LNHDA and CDR2 SQIVND (reference sequence). This CDR3 is built from 14 residues. For the CDR3, the DNA is TGTGCCAGTTCCGGACTAGCGGAGAGCTACGAGCAGTACTTC. As protein: CASSGLAESYEQYF.

The rearrangement uses TRBV2 and TRBJ1-2; D is perhaps TRBD1 (6 bases). With 7 bases removed from V and 3 bases from J, the gap between germline ends came to 15 bases. Per the germline V gene, CDR1 is SNHLY and CDR2 is FYNNEI. CDR3 length equals 14 residues. The CDR3 loop reads CASNQGPADYGYTF. In DNA, the CDR3 is TGTGCCAGCAATCAGGGGCCAGCGGACTATGGCTACACCTTC.

The chain employs TRBV15 and TRBJ2-1; 8 nucleotides agree with TRBD1. There are 16 residues in the CDR3. V dropped 8 bases and J dropped 0; count of bases not matched to a gene: 9. Germline V gene lookup returns CDR1 LNHNV and CDR2 YYDKDF (reference sequence). DNA for the CDR3: TGTGCCACCGGGACAGGCGGCAGGAGCTCCTACAATGAGCAGTTCTTC. It codes for CATGTGGRSSYNEQFF. Full variable domain (outside the CDR3, taken from reference TRBV15 and TRBJ2-1): DAMVIQNPRYQVTQFGKPVTLSCSQTLNHNVMYWYQQKSSQAPKLLFHYYDKDFNNEADTPDNFQSRRPNTSFCFLDIRSPGLGDTAMYLCATGTGGRSSYNEQFFGPGTRLTVL.

Concerning this clonotype: With a much larger clone just one base away, this may be a read error. This chain connects TRBV7-4 to TRBJ1-1; D is undetermined. The CDR3 has 14 amino acids. In germline, CDR1 is SGHVT, CDR2 SQSDAQ. CDR3 DNA: TGTGCCAACAGCTTAGCGACAAGGAACACTGAAGCTTTCTTT. Translating it yields CANSLATRNTEAFF.

This chain links TRBV7-2 with TRBJ2-7; D uncertain. CDR3 length: 13 amino acids. The V gene's germline CDR1 is SGHTA and CDR2 FQGNSA. Between the trimmed V and J ends, which lost 5 bases and 6 bases, there was a span of 14 bases. CDR3 sequence reads: CASSILGPLEQYF. CDR3 bases: TGTGCCAGCAGCATACTTGGGCCTCTCGAGCAGTACTTC.

This clonotype appeared once. The CDR3 DNA is TGCGCCAGCAGCCGGGGACTAGCGGTCCCAATTACCCAGTACTTC. Translating gives CASSRGLAVPITQYF. The V and J genes are TRBV5-1 and TRBJ2-5, with 11 bases lining up with TRBD2. CDR3 length equals 15 residues. Germline V CDR1 and CDR2: SGHRS, YFSETQ. V shed 4 bases, J shed 8 bases, and the junction held 10 bases outside the gene matches.

This clonotype has only a few counts. This chain connects TRBV7-6 to TRBJ2-7; D not resolved. Trimming stripped 1 base from V and 3 bases from J, with 7 bases between. The CDR3 is 13 amino acids. The germline V gene has CDR1 SGHVS and CDR2 FNYEAQ. The CDR3 sequence is CASSLVVGYEQYF. CDR3 coding DNA: TGTGCCAGCAGCTTAGTGGTAGGCTACGAGCAGTACTTC.

This chain joins TRBV6-5 and TRBJ2-2; maybe TRBD2 (6 bases). Trimming took 0 bases from V and 5 from J, leaving 10 bases between them. Germline V CDR1 and CDR2: MNHEY, SVGAGI. The CDR3 length is 15 residues. CDR3 bases: TGTGCCAGCAGTTACTCGACTAGGGGAACCGGGGAGCTGTTTTTT. Residues: CASSYSTRGTGELFF.

The chain couples TRBV18 to TRBJ1-6; D not resolved. The V gene lost 3 bases and the J gene lost 5 bases, with 8 bases spanning the gap. Germline assignment: CDR1 KGHSH and CDR2 LQKENI. This CDR3 contains 14 residues. The CDR3 region is CASSPMKNNSPLHF. CDR3 in DNA: TGTGCCAGCTCACCTATGAAGAATAATTCACCCCTCCACTTT.

The chain couples TRBV12-3 or TRBV12-4 to TRBJ2-1; 10 nucleotides agree with TRBD2. The CDR3 consists of 15 residues. Trimming cost V 1 base and J 9 bases; bases outside gene matches: 6. DNA of the CDR3: TGTGCCAGCAGTTTAGGATTTCTAGCGGGGGTTGAGCAGTTCTTC. This codes for CASSLGFLAGVEQFF.

The gene calls are TRBV7-6 and TRBJ1-5; a possible D gene is TRBD1 (5 bases). The CDR3 is 15 residues long. Per germline, CDR1 SGHVS and CDR2 FNYEAQ. Trimming removed 4 bases from V and 6 bases from J, with 16 bases in between. The CDR3 sequence: CASSSGTGGTQPQHF. The DNA for the CDR3 is TGTGCCAGCAGCTCCGGGACTGGGGGGACTCAGCCCCAGCATTTT.

This clonotype was detected ten times or more. This sequence joins TRBV6-1 and TRBJ1-2; D is possibly TRBD1 (6 bases). The CDR3 consists of 15 residues. The V and J ends lost 7 bases and 4 bases respectively, with 19 bases between them. The germline V gene has CDR1 MNHNS and CDR2 SASEGT. CDR3 residues: CASTPRGGPGYGYTF. Written as DNA, the CDR3 is TGTGCCAGCACCCCAAGAGGGGGGCCAGGCTATGGCTACACCTTC.

This clonotype turned up a few times. This sequence joins TRBV27 and TRBJ1-1; 8 nucleotides match TRBD1. Looked up from germline, CDR1 is MNHEY and CDR2 is SMNVEV (reference sequence). The CDR3 spans 16 residues. After removal of 2 bases from V and 0 bases from J, the junction contained 5 bases not matched to a gene. CDR3 protein: CASSLTRGRLNTEAFF. Here the CDR3 DNA reads TGTGCCAGCAGTTTAACCAGGGGGCGATTGAACACTGAAGCTTTCTTT.

The V gene is TRBV19, the J gene TRBJ2-7; D might be TRBD2 (5 bases). The CDR3 is 13 residues long. V lost 6 bases, J lost 2 bases, and 11 bases lay in between. Germline V gene sequence: CDR1 LNHDA, CDR2 SQIVND (reference sequence). CDR3 residues: CASSKGDPYEQYF. CDR3 coding DNA: TGTGCCAGTAGCAAGGGAGATCCCTACGAGCAGTACTTC.